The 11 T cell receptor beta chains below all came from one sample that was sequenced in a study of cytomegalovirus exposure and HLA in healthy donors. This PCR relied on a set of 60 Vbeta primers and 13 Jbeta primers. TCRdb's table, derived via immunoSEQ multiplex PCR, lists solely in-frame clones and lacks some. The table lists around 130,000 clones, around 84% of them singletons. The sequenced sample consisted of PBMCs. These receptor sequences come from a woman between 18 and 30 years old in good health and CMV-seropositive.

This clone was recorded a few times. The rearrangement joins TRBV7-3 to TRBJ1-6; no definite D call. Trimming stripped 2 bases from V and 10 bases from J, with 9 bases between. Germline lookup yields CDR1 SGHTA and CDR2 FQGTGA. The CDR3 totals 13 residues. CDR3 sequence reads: CASSLELNSPLHF. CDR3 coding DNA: TGTGCCAGCAGCTTAGAACTGAACTCACCCCTCCACTTT. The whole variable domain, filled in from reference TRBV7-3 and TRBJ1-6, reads GAGVSQTPSNKVTEKGKYVELRCDPISGHTALYWYRQSLGQGPEFLIYFQGTGAADDSGLPNDRFFAVRPEGSVSTLKIQRTERGDSAVYLCASSLELNSPLHFGNGTRLTVT.

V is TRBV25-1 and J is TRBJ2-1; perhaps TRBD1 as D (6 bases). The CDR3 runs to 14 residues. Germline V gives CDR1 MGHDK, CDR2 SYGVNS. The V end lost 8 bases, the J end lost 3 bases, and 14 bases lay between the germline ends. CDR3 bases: TGTGCCAGCTCGGACAGCTGGGACTACAATGAGCAGTTCTTC. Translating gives CASSDSWDYNEQFF.

The CDR3 DNA follows: TGTGCCAGCAGCGTGCGAGCCTGGGGCTACACCTTC. It codes for CASSVRAWGYTF. The V call is TRBV9, the J call TRBJ1-2; D unclear. In germline, CDR1 is SGDLS, CDR2 YYNGEE. The CDR3 is 12 residues long. V lost 2 bases and J 8 bases, leaving 10 bases between the germline ends.

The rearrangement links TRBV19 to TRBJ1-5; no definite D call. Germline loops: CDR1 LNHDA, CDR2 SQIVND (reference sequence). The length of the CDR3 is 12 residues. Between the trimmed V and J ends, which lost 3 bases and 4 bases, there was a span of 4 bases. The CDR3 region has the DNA TGTGCCAGTAGTATTTCGAATCAGCCCCAGCATTTT. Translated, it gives CASSISNQPQHF.

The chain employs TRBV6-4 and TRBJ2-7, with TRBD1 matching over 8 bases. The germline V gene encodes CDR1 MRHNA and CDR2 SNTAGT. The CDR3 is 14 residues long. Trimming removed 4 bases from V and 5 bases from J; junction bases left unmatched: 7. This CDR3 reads CASSGSGGCDEQYF. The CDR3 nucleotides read TGTGCCAGCAGTGGTTCAGGGGGCTGCGACGAGCAGTACTTC.

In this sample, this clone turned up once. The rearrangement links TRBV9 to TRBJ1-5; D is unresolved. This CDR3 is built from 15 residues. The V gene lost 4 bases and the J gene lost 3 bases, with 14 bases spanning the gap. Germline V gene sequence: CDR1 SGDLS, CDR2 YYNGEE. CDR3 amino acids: CASSPRDTFNQPQHF. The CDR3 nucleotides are TGTGCCAGCAGCCCCCGGGATACCTTCAATCAGCCCCAGCATTTT.

The DNA of the CDR3 is TGTGCCAGCAGTTTCAGGGTTGGGGATGGCTACACCTTC. Protein product: CASSFRVGDGYTF. V gene TRBV6-4 combines with J gene TRBJ1-2; TRBD1 might be the D (5 bases). CDR1 and CDR2 (germline): MRHNA, SNTAGT. Trimming left V 5 bases short and J 6 bases short, with 13 bases between. The CDR3 extends over 13 amino acids.

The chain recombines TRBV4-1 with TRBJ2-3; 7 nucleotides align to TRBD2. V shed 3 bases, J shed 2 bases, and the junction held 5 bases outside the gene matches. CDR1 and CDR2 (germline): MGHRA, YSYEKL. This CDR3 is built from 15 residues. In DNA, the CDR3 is TGCGCCAGCAGCCAGGGAGGGGCCCTCACAGATACGCAGTATTTT. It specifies CASSQGGALTDTQYF.

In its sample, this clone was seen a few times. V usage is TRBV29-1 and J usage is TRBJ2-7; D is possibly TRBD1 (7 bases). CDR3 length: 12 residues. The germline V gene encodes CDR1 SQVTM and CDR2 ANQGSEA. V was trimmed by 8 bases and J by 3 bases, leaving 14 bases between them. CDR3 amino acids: CSSRGESYEQYF. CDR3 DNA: TGCAGCAGCAGGGGGGAAAGCTACGAGCAGTACTTC.

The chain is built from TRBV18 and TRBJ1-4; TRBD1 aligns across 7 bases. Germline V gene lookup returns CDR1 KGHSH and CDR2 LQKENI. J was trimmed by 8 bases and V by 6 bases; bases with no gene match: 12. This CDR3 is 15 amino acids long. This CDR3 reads CASSLEGGFGEKLFF. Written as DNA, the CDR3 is TGTGCCAGCTCCCTGGAAGGGGGCTTTGGAGAAAAACTGTTTTTT.

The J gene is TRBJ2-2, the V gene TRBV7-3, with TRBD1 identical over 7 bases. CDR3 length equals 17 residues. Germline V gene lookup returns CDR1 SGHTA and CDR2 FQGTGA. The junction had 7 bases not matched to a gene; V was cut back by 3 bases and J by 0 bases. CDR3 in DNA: TGTGCCAGCAGCTTGACAGGGAGAATCCCGAACACCGGGGAGCTGTTTTTT. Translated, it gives CASSLTGRIPNTGELFF.